The TCR beta chain under discussion was sequenced for a study of shared clonotypes between healthy human individuals. This CDR3 has 14 residues. V lost 3 bases to trimming and J lost 4 bases, with 8 bases between them. Per germline, CDR1 SGDLS and CDR2 YYNGEE. Here immunoSEQ multiplex PCR was the method, and the copy in TCRdb shows in-frame clones only, minus some. Here the sample spans 800,000 to 950,000 clones, 96% being singletons. Naive CD8 cells, CD45RO-negative and positively selected for CCR7, excluded terminally differentiated effector memory CD45RA+ cells. Nashville, Tennessee was home to all donors, each a Caucasian adult. This clone appeared once.

The sequence was obtained from a man aged 25 to 45 in good health. Sequencing was performed on naive CD8+ T cells sorted from blood. The chain combines TRBV9 with TRBJ2-6, with a tentative D call TRBD1 (5 bases). The CDR3 DNA is TGTGCCAGCAGCGCAGGGTTAGGGGCCAACGTCCTGACTTTC. Translated: CASSAGLGANVLTF.